Reported below is one TCR beta chain. What it recognizes is unknown. V was clipped by 3 bases and J by 2 bases, with 13 bases between them. Per the germline V gene, CDR1 is WSHSY and CDR2 is SAAADI. The CDR3 has 15 amino acids. The protocol was immunoSEQ multiplex PCR, while the TCRdb copy is restricted to in-frame clones and leaves out a portion. Among around 150,000 clones, about four fifths were seen once, and the ten largest hold 10%. This sample was taken from a study of cytomegalovirus exposure and HLA in healthy donors. Study-level findings and limits: Accounts indicate the classifier identified cytomegalovirus status with strong specificity and sensitivity. As confirmed in vitro, a few CMV-associated chains were specific for CMV antigens.

The sequenced sample consisted of PBMCs. The chain links TRBV10-2 to TRBJ1-1; D is possibly TRBD1 (6 bases). This TCR came from a man younger than 40 in good health and CMV-seropositive. The CDR3 nucleotides read TGCGCCAGCAGTGACCTGGGGACACTCAACACTGAAGCTTTCTTT. It is translated as CASSDLGTLNTEAFF.